This T cell receptor beta chain stems from a study of post-analysis software for immune sequencing data. Unique molecular identifiers were built into the TCR beta cDNA libraries. TCRdb re-analysed the PCR reads in MiXCR, keeping a single row per CDR3 protein. This table holds roughly 600,000 distinct CDR3 sequences, 40% to 50% found once. The sequence was collected from a girl aged 5-17 years with multiple sclerosis. Sequencing was carried out using blood.

CDR3 in amino acids: CAWSANLNTEAFF. DNA of the CDR3: TGTGCCTGGAGTGCCAACCTGAACACTGAAGCTTTCTTT. This chain links TRBV30 with TRBJ1-1, with D unclear. Looked up from germline, CDR1 is GTSNPN and CDR2 is SVGIG (reference sequence). V was cut by 1 base and J by 0 bases, with 6 bases left in between. There are 13 residues in the CDR3.